This T cell receptor (beta chain) was sequenced for a study of blood T cells in healthy people across ages. Whole-study results and caveats: Age advanced and TCR beta diversity per million T cells fell, roughly linearly. Higher naive T cell percentage went strongly together with higher TCR beta diversity.

Using a J-beta primer mix together with a sample-barcoded 5' primer, a second PCR was run for about 6 to 12 cycles. CDR3-containing paired-end reads numbering at least 2.5 million came from each sample. TCRdb passed the 5' RACE reads through MiXCR, listing each CDR3 protein once. The sample has under 1 million distinct CDR3 sequences, 40% to 50% seen once. V was clipped by 0 bases and J by 2 bases, with 9 bases between them. Germline V gives CDR1 SGDLS, CDR2 YYNGEE. CDR3 length: 14 residues. This clonotype occurred once. Its antigen is as yet unknown. The sample was blood. The chain uses TRBV9 and TRBJ2-7; D not resolved. This receptor was identified in a man in his sixties in good health. CDR3 coding DNA: TGTGCCAGCAGCGTAGCTGTTGGGACCTACGAGCAGTACTTC. This translates into CASSVAVGTYEQYF.